The 2 T cell receptor beta chains listed next were all sequenced from one sample in a study of blood T cell repertoires in COVID-19. TCRdb keeps only in-frame clones here, not all; method: immunoSEQ multiplex PCR. The sample lists around 50,000 clones, over 80% occurring once. Sequenced material: peripheral blood. The receptors derive from a man between 60 and 75 years old with acute or convalescent COVID-19.

The chain is built from TRBV9 and TRBJ2-1; D possibly corresponds to TRBD1 (5 bases). Germline CDR1 SGDLS, CDR2 YYNGEE. Trimming removed 0 bases at V and 0 bases at J, with 10 bases between. The CDR3 spans 16 residues. CDR3 coding DNA: TGTGCCAGCAGCGTAGGACAGTATCTCTCCTACAATGAGCAGTTCTTC. This encodes CASSVGQYLSYNEQFF.

The chain carries TRBV11-2 and TRBJ2-7, with 7 bases identical to TRBD1. J lost 3 bases, V lost 5 bases, and 10 bases had no gene match. CDR3 length: 15 residues. In germline, CDR1 is SGHAT, CDR2 FQNNGV. DNA of the CDR3: TGTGCCAGCAGCCCACAAGCCGGGACAGACTACGAGCAGTACTTC. It is translated as CASSPQAGTDYEQYF.